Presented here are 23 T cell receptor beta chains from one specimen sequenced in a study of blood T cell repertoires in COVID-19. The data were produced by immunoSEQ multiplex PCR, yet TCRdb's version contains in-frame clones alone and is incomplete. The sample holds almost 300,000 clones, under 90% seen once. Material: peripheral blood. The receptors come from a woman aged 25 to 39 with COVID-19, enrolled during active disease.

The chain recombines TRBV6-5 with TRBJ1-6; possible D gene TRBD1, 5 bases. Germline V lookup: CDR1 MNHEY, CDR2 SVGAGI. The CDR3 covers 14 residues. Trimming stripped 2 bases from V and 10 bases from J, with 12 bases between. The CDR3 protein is CASSYGGSGSPLHF. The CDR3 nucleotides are TGTGCCAGCAGTTACGGGGGGTCCGGGTCACCCCTCCACTTT.

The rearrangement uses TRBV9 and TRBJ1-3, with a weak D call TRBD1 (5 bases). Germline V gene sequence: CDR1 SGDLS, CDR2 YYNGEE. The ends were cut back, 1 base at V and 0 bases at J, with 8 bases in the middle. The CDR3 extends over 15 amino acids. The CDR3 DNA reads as TGTGCCAGCAGCGTAACAGGATCCTCTGGAAACACCATATATTTT. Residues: CASSVTGSSGNTIYF. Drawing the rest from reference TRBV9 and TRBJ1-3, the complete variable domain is DSGVTQTPKHLITATGQRVTLRCSPRSGDLSVYWYQQSLDQGLQFLIQYYNGEERAKGNILERFSAQQFPDLHSELNLSSLELGDSALYFCASSVTGSSGNTIYFGEGSWLTVV.

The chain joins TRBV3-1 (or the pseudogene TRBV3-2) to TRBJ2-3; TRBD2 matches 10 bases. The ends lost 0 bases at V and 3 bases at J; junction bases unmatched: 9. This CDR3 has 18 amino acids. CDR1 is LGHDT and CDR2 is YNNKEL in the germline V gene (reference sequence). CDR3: CASSQESLAGVLTDTQYF. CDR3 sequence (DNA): TGTGCCAGCAGCCAAGAAAGTCTAGCGGGGGTTTTGACAGATACGCAGTATTTT.

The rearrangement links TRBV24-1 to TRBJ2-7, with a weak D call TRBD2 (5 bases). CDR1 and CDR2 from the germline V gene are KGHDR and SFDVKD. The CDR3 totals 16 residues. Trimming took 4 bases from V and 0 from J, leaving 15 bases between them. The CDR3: CATSDHLDGLSYEQYF. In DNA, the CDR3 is TGTGCCACCAGTGACCACCTTGACGGACTCTCCTACGAGCAGTACTTC.

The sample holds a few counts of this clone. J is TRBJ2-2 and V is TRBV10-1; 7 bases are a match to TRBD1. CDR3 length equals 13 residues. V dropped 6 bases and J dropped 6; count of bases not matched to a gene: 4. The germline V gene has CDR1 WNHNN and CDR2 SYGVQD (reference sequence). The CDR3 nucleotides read TGCGCCAGCAGGAGACAGGGTCCCGGGGAGCTGTTTTTT. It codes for CASRRQGPGELFF.

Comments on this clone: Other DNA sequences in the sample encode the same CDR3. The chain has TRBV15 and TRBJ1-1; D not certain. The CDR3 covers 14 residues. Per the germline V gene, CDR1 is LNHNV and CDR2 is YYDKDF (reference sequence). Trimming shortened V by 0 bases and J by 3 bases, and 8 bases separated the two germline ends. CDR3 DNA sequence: TGTGCCACCAGCAGAGATAGAGGATACACTGAAGCTTTCTTT. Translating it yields CATSRDRGYTEAFF. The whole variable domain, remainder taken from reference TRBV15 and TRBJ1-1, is DAMVIQNPRYQVTQFGKPVTLSCSQTLNHNVMYWYQQKSSQAPKLLFHYYDKDFNNEADTPDNFQSRRPNTSFCFLDIRSPGLGDTAMYLCATSRDRGYTEAFFGQGTRLTVV.

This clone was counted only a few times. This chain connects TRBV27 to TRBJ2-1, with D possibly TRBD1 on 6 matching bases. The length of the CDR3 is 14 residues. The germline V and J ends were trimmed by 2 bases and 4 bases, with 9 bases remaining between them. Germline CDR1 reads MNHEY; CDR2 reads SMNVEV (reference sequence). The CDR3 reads CASSLGGPYNEQFF. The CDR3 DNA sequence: TGTGCCAGCAGTTTAGGGGGCCCTTACAATGAGCAGTTCTTC.

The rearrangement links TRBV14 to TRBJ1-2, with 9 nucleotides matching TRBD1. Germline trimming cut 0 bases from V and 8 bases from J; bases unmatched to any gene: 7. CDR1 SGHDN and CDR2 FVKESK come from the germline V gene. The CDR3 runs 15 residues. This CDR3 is CASSQELGQGWGYTF. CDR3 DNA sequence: TGTGCCAGCAGCCAAGAATTGGGACAGGGATGGGGCTACACCTTC.

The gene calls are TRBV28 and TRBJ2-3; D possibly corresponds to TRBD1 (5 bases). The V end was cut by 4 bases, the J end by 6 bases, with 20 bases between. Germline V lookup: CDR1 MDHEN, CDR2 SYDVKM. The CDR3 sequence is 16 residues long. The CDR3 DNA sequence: TGTGCCAGCAGTTGGGGCGGAGTGGACCCGGAGGATACGCAGTATTTT. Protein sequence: CASSWGGVDPEDTQYF.

The CDR3 spells CASLLFDSSTDTQYF. The CDR3 DNA sequence: TGCGCCAGCCTGTTGTTTGACAGCAGCACAGATACGCAGTATTTT. The chain links TRBV5-1 to TRBJ2-3; possible D gene TRBD1, 5 bases. Germline loops: CDR1 SGHRS, CDR2 YFSETQ. The CDR3 totals 15 residues. The V gene lost 7 bases and the J gene lost 0 bases, with 15 bases spanning the gap.

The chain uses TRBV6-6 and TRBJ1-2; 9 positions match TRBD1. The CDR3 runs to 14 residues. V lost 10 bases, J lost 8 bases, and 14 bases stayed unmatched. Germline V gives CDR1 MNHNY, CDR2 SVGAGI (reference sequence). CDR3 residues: CATTPPGQGNGYTF. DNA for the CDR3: TGTGCCACCACACCGCCGGGACAGGGAAACGGCTACACCTTC.

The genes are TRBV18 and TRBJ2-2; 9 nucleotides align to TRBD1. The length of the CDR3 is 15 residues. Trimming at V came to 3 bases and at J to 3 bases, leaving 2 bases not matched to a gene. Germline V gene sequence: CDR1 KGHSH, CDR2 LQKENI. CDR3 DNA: TGTGCCAGCTCACCCAGGACAGGGGACACCGGGGAGCTGTTTTTT. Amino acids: CASSPRTGDTGELFF.

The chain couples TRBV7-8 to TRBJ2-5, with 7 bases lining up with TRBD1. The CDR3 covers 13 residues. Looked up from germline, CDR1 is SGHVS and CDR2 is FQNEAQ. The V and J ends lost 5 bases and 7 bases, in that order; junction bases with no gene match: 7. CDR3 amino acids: CASSMGQLGTQYF. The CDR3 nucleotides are TGTGCCAGCAGCATGGGACAGTTAGGGACCCAGTACTTC.

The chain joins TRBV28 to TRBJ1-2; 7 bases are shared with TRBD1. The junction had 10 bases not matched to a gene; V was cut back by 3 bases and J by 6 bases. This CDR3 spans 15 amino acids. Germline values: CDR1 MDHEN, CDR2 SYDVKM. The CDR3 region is CASSFSDRARHGYTF. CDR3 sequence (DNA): TGTGCCAGCAGTTTTTCAGACAGGGCGAGGCATGGCTACACCTTC.

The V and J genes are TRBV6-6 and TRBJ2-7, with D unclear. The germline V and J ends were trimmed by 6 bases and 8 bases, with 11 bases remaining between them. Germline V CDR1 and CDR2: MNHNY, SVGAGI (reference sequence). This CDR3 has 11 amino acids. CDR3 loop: CASRASIKQYF. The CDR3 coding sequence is TGTGCCAGCAGGGCAAGTATAAAGCAGTACTTC.

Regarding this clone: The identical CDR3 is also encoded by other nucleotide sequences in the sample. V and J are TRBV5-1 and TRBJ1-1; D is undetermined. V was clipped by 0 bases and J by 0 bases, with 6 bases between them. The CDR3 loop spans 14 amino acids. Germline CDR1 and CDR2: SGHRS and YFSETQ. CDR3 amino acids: CASSLGQMNTEAFF. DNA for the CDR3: TGCGCCAGCAGCTTGGGTCAGATGAACACTGAAGCTTTCTTT. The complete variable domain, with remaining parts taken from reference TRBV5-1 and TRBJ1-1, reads KAGVTQTPRYLIKTRGQQVTLSCSPISGHRSVSWYQQTPGQGLQFLFEYFSETQRNKGNFPGRFSGRQFSNSRSEMNVSTLELGDSALYLCASSLGQMNTEAFFGQGTRLTVV.

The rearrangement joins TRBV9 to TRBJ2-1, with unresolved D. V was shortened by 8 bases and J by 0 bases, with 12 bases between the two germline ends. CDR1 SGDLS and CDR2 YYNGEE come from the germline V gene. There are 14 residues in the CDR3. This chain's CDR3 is CASRRLSSYNEQFF. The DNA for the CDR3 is TGTGCCAGTCGCAGACTTAGCTCCTACAATGAGCAGTTCTTC.

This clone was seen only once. The CDR3 nucleotides read TGTGCCAGCAGCTCCCAGGGGGTCGATGAGCAGTTCTTC. Protein product: CASSSQGVDEQFF. This chain joins TRBV11-2 and TRBJ2-1, with 7 bases lining up with TRBD1. CDR1 is SGHAT and CDR2 is FQNNGV in the germline V gene. Unmatched junction bases numbered 5, after V lost 4 bases and J lost 8 bases. This CDR3 has 13 residues. Full variable domain (outside the CDR3, taken from reference TRBV11-2 and TRBJ2-1): EAGVAQSPRYKIIEKRQSVAFWCNPISGHATLYWYQQILGQGPKLLIQFQNNGVVDDSQLPKDRFSAERLKGVDSTLKIQPAKLEDSAVYLCASSSQGVDEQFFGPGTRLTVL.

The chain's CDR3 is CASVGGAYNEQFF. Here the CDR3 DNA reads TGTGCCAGTGTGGGGGGGGCCTACAATGAGCAGTTCTTC. The gene calls are TRBV28 and TRBJ2-1; TRBD2 matches at 7 bases. Germline assignment: CDR1 MDHEN and CDR2 SYDVKM. Unmatched junction bases numbered 4, after V lost 9 bases and J lost 2 bases. The CDR3 runs to 13 residues.

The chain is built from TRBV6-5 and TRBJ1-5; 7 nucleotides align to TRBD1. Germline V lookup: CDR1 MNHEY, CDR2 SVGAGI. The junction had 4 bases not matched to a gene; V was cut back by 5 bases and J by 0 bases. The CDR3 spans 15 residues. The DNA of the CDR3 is TGTGCCAGCAGTCGGGACAGAATTAGCAATCAGCCCCAGCATTTT. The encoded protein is CASSRDRISNQPQHF.

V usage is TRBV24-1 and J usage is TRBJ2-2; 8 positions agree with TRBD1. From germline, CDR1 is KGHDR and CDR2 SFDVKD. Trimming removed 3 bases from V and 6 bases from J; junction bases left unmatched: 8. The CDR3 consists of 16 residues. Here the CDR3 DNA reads TGTGCCACCAGTGATCGAAAGACAGGGGTCCCCGGGGAGCTGTTTTTT. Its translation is CATSDRKTGVPGELFF.

The CDR3 loop reads CASSFRGGNNIQYF. The CDR3 bases are TGTGCCAGCAGTTTTAGAGGGGGCAACAACATTCAGTACTTC. The chain couples TRBV28 to TRBJ2-4, with 7 nucleotides matching TRBD1. Trimming cost V 3 bases and J 7 bases; bases outside gene matches: 6. The germline gives CDR1 MDHEN, CDR2 SYDVKM. The CDR3 loop spans 14 amino acids.

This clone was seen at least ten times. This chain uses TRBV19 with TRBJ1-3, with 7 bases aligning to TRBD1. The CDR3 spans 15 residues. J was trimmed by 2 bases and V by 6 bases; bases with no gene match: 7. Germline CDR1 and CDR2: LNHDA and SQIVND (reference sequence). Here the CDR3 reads CASRPYRGAGNTIYF. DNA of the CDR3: TGTGCCAGTAGACCCTACAGGGGAGCTGGAAACACCATATATTTT.